This TCR beta chain was observed in a study of cytomegalovirus exposure and HLA in healthy donors. Study findings and constraints: Presence/absence analyses rested on an assumption that sequencing depth was roughly uniform across donors. A classifier reportedly called cytomegalovirus status with high sensitivity and specificity.

The ends were cut back, 3 bases at V and 10 bases at J, with 18 bases in the middle. The CDR3 sequence is 14 residues long. The germline V gene encodes CDR1 SGHRS and CDR2 YFSETQ. On this clone: What it binds is unknown.

PCR employed 60 Vbeta and 13 Jbeta primers. The assay was immunoSEQ multiplex PCR, and TCRdb's table has in-frame clones only and misses some. Here the sample spans roughly 150,000 clones, 64% being singletons. Sequenced sample: PBMCs. The source of this sequence is a woman in her thirties in good health and CMV-seropositive. This rearrangement joins TRBV5-1 to TRBJ2-3, with D tentatively TRBD1 (5 bases). CDR3 protein: CASSYGRALGAQYF. The CDR3 nucleotides are TGCGCCAGCAGCTACGGCAGGGCCCTTGGGGCGCAGTATTTT.